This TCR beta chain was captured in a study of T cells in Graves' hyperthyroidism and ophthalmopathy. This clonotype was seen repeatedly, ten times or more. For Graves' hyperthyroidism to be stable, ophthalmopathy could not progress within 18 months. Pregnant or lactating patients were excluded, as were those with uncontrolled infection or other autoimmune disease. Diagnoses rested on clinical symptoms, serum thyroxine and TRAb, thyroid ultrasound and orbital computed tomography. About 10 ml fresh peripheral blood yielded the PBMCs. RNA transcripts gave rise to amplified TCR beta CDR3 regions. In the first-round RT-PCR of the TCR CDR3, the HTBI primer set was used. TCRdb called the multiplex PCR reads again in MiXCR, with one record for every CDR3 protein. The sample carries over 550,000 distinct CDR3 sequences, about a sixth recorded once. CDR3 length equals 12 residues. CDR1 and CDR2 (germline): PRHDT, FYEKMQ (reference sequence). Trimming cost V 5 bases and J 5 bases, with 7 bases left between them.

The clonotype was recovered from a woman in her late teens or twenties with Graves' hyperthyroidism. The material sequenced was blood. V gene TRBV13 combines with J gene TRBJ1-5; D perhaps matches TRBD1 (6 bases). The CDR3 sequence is CASSEGDQPQHF. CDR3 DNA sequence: TGTGCCAGCAGCGAGGGGGATCAGCCCCAGCATTTT.